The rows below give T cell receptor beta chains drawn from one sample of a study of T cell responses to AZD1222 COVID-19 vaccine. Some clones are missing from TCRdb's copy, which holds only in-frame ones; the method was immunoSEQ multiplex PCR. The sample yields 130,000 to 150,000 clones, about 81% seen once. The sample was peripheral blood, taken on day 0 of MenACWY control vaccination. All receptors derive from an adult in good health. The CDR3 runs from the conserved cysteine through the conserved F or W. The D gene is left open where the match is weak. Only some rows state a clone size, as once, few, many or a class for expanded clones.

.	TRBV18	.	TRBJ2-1	TGTGCCAGCTCACCTGGACAGCACAATGAGCAGTTCTTC	CASSPGQHNEQFF
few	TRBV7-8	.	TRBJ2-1	TGTGCCAGCAGCTTACGCCGGGACCGACACTACAATGAGCAGTTCTTC	CASSLRRDRHYNEQFF
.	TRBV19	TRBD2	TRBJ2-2	TGTGCCAGTAGTTCCTGGACTAGCGGGGTAACCGGGGAGCTGTTTTTT	CASSSWTSGVTGELFF
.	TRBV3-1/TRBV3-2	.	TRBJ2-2	TGTGCCAGCAGCCTAGTGCAAACCGGGGAGCTGTTTTTT	CASSLVQTGELFF
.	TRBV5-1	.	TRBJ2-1	TGCGCCAGCAGCCCCCCTAGCAATGAGCAGTTCTTC	CASSPPSNEQFF
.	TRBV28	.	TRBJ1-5	TGTGCCAGCCGGGACAACAAGCCCCAGCATTTT	CASRDNKPQHF
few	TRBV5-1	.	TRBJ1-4	TGCGCCAGCAGAGGCGGGGGGCTTTATGAAAAACTGTTTTTT	CASRGGGLYEKLFF
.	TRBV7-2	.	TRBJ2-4	TGTGCCAGCAGCTTAGGGACTCCTATGGCCAAAAACATTCAGTACTTC	CASSLGTPMAKNIQYF
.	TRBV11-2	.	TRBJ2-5	TGTGCCAGCAGCTTAGTTTCCGGGGACCTAAAGACCCAGTACTTC	CASSLVSGDLKTQYF
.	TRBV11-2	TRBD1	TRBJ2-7	TGTGCCAGCAGCCTACTTATGGGCCCTACAGGGGGCTCCTACGAGCAGTACTTC	CASSLLMGPTGGSYEQYF
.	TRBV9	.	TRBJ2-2	TGTGCCAGCAGCCCTCAGAGGGCGACCGGGGAGCTGTTTTTT	CASSPQRATGELFF
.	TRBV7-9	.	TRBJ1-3	TGTGCCAGCAGCCCGTCAGACAGATTATATTTT	CASSPSDRLYF
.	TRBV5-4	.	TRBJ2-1	TGTGCCAGCAGCTTGGTCTCCTATGGTGAGCAGTTCTTC	CASSLVSYGEQFF
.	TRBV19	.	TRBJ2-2	TGTGCCAGTACCCTAACCCCCGGGGAGCTGTTTTTT	CASTLTPGELFF
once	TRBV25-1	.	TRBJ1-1	TGTGCCAGCAGTGTTTCGAAGGCATTGAACACTGAAGCTTTCTTT	CASSVSKALNTEAFF
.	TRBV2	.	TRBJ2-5	TGTGCCAGCACTAAGGGAGAGACCCAGTACTTC	CASTKGETQYF
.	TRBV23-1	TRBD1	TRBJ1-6	TGCGCCAGAACACAGGGGGGTCAACACTCACCCCTCCACTTT	CARTQGGQHSPLHF
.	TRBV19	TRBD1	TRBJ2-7	TGTGCCAGTAGTACCTGGACAGGAGGATCCTACGAGCAGTACTTC	CASSTWTGGSYEQYF
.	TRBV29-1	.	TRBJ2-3	TGCAGCGTCCAAAGATTAGGAGATACGCAGTATTTT	CSVQRLGDTQYF
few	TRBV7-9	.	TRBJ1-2	TGTGCCAGCAGCTCCGACGGCGGACCTAACTATGGCTACACCTTC	CASSSDGGPNYGYTF
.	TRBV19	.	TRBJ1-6	TGTGCCAGTAGAAGGTATGACAGGTTGAATTCACCCCTCCACTTT	CASRRYDRLNSPLHF
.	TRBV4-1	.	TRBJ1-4	TGCGCCAGCAGCCAAGTATTCGGAGCAACTAATGAAAAACTGTTTTTT	CASSQVFGATNEKLFF
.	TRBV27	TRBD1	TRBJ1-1	TGTGCCAGCGGTGCGCACCGGACAGGGAACACTGAAGCTTTCTTT	CASGAHRTGNTEAFF
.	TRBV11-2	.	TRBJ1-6	TGTGCCAGCAGCCCCGAGATCCGTTCACCCCTCCACTTT	CASSPEIRSPLHF
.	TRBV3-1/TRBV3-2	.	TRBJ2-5	TGTGCCAGCAGCCAACTCCAAGAGACCCAGTACTTC	CASSQLQETQYF
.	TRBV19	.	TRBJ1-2	TGTGCCAGTAGTAGTATCTGGTCTAATGGCTACACCTTC	CASSSIWSNGYTF
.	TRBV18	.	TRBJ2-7	TGTGCCAGCTCACCTCTAGGTTCCTACGAGCAGTACTTC	CASSPLGSYEQYF
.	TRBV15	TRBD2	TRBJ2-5	TGTGCCACCAGCAGCGGGGTCTCTAGCGGGAACCAAGAGACCCAGTACTTC	CATSSGVSSGNQETQYF
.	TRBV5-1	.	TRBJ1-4	TGCGCCAGCAGCTTTTTTGGATCCGGGGGTCATGCAACTAATGAAAAACTGTTTTTT	CASSFFGSGGHATNEKLFF
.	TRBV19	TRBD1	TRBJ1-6	TGTGCCAGTAGTATCCAGGGGGGAACACCCCTCCACTTT	CASSIQGGTPLHF
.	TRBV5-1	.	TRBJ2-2	TGCGCCAGCAGCTTGGATCCGACCGGGGAGCTGTTTTTT	CASSLDPTGELFF
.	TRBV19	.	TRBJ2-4	TGTGCCAGTAGTCCCACAGGTAGAAACATTCAGTACTTC	CASSPTGRNIQYF
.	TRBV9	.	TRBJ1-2	TGTGCCAGCAGCACAAGCGGACGGATCCACTATGGCTACACCTTC	CASSTSGRIHYGYTF
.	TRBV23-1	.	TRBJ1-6	TGCGCCACCTCCTCCGATAATTCACCCCTCCACTTT	CATSSDNSPLHF
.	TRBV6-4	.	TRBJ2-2	TGTGCCAGCAGAGCCGACAGGAGCACCGGGGAGCTGTTTTTT	CASRADRSTGELFF
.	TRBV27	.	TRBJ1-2	TGTGCCAGCAGTTTATCGAAGTCAGGTACAGGCCTCTATGGCTACACCTTC	CASSLSKSGTGLYGYTF
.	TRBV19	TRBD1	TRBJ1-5	TGTGCCAGTAGTACCTATGGACAGGGCAATCAGCCCCAGCATTTT	CASSTYGQGNQPQHF
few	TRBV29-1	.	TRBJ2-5	TGCAGCGTTGACTTAAGGGAGACCCAGTACTTC	CSVDLRETQYF
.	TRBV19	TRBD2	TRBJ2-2	TGTGCCAGTAGAAATCTAGGGGGGACTAGACAGACCGGGGAGCTGTTTTTT	CASRNLGGTRQTGELFF
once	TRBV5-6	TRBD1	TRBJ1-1	TGTGCCAGCAGCTGGTCGCTCGGGACAGGGAGCCTTGCAGCTTTCTTT	CASSWSLGTGSLAAFF
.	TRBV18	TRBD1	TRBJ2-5	TGTGCCAGCTCACCACGGACAGGGCGTCAAGAGACCCAGTACTTC	CASSPRTGRQETQYF
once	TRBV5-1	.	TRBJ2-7	TGCGCCAGCAGCTTGGCCCCCGATAGCTCCTACGAGCAGTACTTC	CASSLAPDSSYEQYF
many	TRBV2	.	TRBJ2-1	TGTGCCAGCAGTGCTGGGTTTGAGCAGTTCTTC	CASSAGFEQFF
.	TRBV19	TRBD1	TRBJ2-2	TGTGCCAGTAGTTGGGCAGGGGGCGTCACCGGGGAGCTGTTTTTT	CASSWAGGVTGELFF
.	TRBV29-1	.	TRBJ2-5	TGCAGCGTCGACAGATTAGAGACCCAGTACTTC	CSVDRLETQYF
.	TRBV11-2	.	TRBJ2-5	TGTGCCAGCAGCTCCCAATGGGCTGAAGAGACCCAGTACTTC	CASSSQWAEETQYF
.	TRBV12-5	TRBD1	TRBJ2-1	TGTGCTAGTGCCCAGTGGACAGGGAGCTCCTACAATGAGCAGTTCTTC	CASAQWTGSSYNEQFF
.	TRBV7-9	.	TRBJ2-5	TGTGCCAGCAGCCTGGGCCCGGGGGCCCGGGAGACCCAGTACTTC	CASSLGPGARETQYF
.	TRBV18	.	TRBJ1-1	TGTGCCAGCTCACCACGGAGTTACACTGAAGCTTTCTTT	CASSPRSYTEAFF
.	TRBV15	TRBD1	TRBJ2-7	TGTGCCACCAGCAGAGGACAGGGATACTACGAGCAGTACTTC	CATSRGQGYYEQYF